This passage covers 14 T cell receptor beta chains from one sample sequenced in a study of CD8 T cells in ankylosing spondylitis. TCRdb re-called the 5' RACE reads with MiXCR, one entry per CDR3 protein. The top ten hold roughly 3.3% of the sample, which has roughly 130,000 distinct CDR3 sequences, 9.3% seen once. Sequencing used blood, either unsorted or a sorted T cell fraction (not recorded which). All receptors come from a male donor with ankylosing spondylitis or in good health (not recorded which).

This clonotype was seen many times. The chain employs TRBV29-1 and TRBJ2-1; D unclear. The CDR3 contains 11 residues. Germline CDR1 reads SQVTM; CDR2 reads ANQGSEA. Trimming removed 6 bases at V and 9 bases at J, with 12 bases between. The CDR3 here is CSVPLGSEQFF. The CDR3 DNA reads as TGCAGCGTCCCCTTAGGTAGTGAGCAGTTCTTC.

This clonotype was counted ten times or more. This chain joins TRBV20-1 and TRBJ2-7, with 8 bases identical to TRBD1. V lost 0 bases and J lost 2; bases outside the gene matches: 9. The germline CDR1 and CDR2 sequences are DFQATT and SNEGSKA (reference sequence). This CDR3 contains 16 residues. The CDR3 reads CSARDPSRQGTYEQYF. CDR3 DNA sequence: TGCAGTGCTAGAGATCCGTCTAGACAGGGGACCTACGAGCAGTACTTC.

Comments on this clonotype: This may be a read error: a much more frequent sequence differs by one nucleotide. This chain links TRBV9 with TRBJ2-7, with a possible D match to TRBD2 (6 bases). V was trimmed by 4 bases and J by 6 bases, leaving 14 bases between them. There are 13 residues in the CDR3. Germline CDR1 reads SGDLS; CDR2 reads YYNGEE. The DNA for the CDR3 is TGTGCCAGCAGCCTGGGCGGGATCAGCGAGCAGTACTTC. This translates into CASSLGGISEQYF.

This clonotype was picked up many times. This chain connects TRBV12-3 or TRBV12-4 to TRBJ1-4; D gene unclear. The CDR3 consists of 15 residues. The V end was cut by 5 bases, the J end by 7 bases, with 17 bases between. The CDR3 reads CASSTLAGRGEKLFF. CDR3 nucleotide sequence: TGTGCCAGCAGTACCCTTGCAGGACGAGGTGAAAAACTGTTTTTT.

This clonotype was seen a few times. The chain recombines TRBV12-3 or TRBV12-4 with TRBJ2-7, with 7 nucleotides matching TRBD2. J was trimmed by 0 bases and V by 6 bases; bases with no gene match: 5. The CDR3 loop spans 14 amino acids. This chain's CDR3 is CASRQLATSYEQYF. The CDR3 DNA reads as TGTGCCAGCAGACAACTAGCGACCTCCTACGAGCAGTACTTC.

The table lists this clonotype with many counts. CDR3 DNA: TGCAGTGCTTCCTTGCCTAAGACAGGTACCTACGAGCAGTACTTC. Translated: CSASLPKTGTYEQYF. The V and J genes are TRBV20-1 and TRBJ2-7; D perhaps matches TRBD1 (6 bases). Germline V gene sequence: CDR1 DFQATT, CDR2 SNEGSKA (reference sequence). CDR3 length: 15 residues. V lost 5 bases and J 2 bases, leaving 19 bases between the germline ends.

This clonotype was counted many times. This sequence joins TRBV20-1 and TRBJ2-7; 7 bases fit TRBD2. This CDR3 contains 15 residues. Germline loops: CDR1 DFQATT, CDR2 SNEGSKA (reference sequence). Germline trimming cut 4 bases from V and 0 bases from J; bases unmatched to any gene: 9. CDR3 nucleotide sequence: TGCAGTGCTATGTCCCCTAGCGGTCGCTCCTACGAGCAGTACTTC. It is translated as CSAMSPSGRSYEQYF.

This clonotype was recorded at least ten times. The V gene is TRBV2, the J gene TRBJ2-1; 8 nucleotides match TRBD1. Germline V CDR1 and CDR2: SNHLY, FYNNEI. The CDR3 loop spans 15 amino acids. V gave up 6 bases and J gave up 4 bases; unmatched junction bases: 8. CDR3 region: CASRKTGAEYNEQFF. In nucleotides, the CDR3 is TGTGCCAGCAGGAAGACAGGGGCCGAGTACAATGAGCAGTTCTTC.

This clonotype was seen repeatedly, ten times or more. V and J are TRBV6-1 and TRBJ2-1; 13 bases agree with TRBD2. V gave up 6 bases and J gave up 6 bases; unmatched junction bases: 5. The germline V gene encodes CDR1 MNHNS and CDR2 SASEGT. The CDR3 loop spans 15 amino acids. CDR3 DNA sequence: TGTGCCAGCAGGTCCGGGACTAGCGGGGCCAATGAGCAGTTCTTC. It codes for CASRSGTSGANEQFF.

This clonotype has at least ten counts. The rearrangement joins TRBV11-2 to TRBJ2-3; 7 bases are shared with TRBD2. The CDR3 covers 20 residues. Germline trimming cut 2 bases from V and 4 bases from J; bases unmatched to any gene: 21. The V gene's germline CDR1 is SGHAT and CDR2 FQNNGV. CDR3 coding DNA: TGTGCCAGCAGCTTATTCGCGGGACTAAGCATCAGACGCGGTGCAGATACGCAGTATTTT. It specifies CASSLFAGLSIRRGADTQYF.

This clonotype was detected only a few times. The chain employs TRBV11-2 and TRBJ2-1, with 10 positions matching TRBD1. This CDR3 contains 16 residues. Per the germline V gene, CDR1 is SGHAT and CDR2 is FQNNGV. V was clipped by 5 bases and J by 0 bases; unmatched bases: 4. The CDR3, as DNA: TGTGCCAGCAGCGAGGACAGGGGGAGCTCCTACAATGAGCAGTTCTTC. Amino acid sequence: CASSEDRGSSYNEQFF.

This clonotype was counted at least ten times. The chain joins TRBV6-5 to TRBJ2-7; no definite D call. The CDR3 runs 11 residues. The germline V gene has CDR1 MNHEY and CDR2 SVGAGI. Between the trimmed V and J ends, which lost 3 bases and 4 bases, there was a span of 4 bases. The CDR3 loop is CASSYMYEQYF. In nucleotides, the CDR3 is TGTGCCAGCAGTTATATGTACGAGCAGTACTTC.

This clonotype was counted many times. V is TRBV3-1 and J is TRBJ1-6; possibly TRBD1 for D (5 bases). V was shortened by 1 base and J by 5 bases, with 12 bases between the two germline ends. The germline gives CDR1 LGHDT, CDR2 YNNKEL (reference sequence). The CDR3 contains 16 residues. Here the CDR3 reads CASSQVGDGDNSPLHF. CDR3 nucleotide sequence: TGTGCCAGCAGCCAAGTGGGGGACGGGGATAATTCACCCCTCCACTTT.

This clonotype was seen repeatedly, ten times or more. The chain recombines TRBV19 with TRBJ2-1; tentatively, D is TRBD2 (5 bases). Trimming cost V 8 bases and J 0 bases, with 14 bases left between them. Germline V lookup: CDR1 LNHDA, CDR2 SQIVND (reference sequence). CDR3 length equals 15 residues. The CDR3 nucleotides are TGTGCCAGTTCTGCAAAGCGGACCTCCTACAATGAGCAGTTCTTC. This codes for CASSAKRTSYNEQFF.